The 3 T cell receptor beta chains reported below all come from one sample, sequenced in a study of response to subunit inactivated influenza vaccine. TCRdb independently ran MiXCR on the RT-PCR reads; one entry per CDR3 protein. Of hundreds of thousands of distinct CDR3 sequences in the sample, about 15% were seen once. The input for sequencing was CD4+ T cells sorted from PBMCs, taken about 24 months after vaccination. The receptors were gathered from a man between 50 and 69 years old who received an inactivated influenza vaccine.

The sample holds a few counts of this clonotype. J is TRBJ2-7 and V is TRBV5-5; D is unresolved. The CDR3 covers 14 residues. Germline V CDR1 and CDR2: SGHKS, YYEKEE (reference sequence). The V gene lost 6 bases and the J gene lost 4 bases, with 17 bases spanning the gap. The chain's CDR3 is CASNLPGRIYEQYF. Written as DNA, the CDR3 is TGTGCCAGCAATTTACCCGGACGGATTTACGAGCAGTACTTC.

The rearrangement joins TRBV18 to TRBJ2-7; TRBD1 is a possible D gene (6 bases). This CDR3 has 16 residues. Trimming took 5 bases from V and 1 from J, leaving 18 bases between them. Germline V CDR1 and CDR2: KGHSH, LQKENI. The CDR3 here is CASSSITGINSYEQYF. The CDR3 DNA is TGTGCCAGCTCATCGATAACAGGGATCAATTCCTACGAGCAGTACTTC.

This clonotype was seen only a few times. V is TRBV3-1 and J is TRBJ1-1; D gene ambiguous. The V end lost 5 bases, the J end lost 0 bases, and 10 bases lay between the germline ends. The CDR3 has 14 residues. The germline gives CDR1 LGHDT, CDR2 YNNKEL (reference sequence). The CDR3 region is CASSSNGLNTEAFF. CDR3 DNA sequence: TGTGCCAGCAGCTCCAACGGACTGAACACTGAAGCTTTCTTT.